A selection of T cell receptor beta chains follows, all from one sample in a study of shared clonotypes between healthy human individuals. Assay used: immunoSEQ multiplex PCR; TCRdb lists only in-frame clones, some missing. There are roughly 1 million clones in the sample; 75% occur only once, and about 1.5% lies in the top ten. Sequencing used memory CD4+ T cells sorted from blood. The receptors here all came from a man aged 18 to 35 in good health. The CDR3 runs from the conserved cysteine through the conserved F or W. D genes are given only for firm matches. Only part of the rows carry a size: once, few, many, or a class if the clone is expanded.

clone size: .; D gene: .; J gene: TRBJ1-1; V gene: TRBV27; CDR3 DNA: TGTGCCAGCATAAGGGTGAACACTGAAGCTTTCTTT; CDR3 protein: CASIRVNTEAFF
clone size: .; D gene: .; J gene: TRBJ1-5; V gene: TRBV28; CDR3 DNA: TGTGCCAGCAGTTTATTGGGGGCAGGGAATCAGCCCCAGCATTTT; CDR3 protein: CASSLLGAGNQPQHF
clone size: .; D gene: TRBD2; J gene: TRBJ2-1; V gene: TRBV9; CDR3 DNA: TGTGCCAGCAGCGTAGGGAGCGGGGGGGGCTACAATGAGCAGTTCTTC; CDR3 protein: CASSVGSGGGYNEQFF
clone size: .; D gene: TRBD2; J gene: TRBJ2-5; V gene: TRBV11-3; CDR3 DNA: TGTGCCAGCAGTCGTTCGGGACTAGCTCAAGAGACCCAGTACTTC; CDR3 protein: CASSRSGLAQETQYF
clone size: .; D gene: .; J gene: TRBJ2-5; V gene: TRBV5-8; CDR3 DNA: TGTGCCAGCAGCTTGGCCCTTAACAGCCAAGAGACCCAGTACTTC; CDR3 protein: CASSLALNSQETQYF
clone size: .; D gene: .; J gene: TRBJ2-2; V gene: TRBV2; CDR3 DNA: TGTGCCAGCAGTGAATCCGGGGTCGGGGAGCTGTTTTTT; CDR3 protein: CASSESGVGELFF
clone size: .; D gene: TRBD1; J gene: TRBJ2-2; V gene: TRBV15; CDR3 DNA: TGTGCCACCAGTCTGGACAGGGGGAAAGGGGAGCTGTTTTTT; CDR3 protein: CATSLDRGKGELFF
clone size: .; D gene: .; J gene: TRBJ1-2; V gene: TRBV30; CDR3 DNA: TGTGCCTGGACCCCGGGGACCTATGGCTACACCTTC; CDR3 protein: CAWTPGTYGYTF
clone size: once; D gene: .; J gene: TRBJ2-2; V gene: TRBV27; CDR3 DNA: TGTGCCAGCAGCCTAAACAAGCCGGGACAAGGCGACACCGGGGAGCTGTTTTTT; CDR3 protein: CASSLNKPGQGDTGELFF
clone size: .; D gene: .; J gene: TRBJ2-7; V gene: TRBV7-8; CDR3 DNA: TGTGCCAGCAGCACTAGCTCCTACGAGCAGTACTTC; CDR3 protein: CASSTSSYEQYF
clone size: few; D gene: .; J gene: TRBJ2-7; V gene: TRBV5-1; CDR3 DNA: TGCGCCAGCAGCTTGGAGGCTTCCCAACCATCAAGCTCCTACGAGCAGTACTTC; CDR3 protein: CASSLEASQPSSSYEQYF